These 29 T cell receptor beta chains came from one sample sequenced in a study of blood T cell repertoires in COVID-19. Data came from immunoSEQ multiplex PCR; TCRdb stores just in-frame clones and leaves some out. The table has under 200,000 clones, approximately 80% seen once. The sample was PBMCs or T cells enriched from blood (not recorded which). These receptors were collected from an older woman with acute COVID-19.

V gene TRBV7-9 combines with J gene TRBJ2-1, with 14 bases fitting TRBD2. From germline, CDR1 is SEHNR and CDR2 FQNEAQ (reference sequence). Trimming cost V 4 bases and J 10 bases; bases outside gene matches: 9. The CDR3 is 16 residues long. CDR3 amino acids: CASSSGGTSGSGEQFF. The CDR3 DNA follows: TGTGCCAGCAGCTCTGGAGGGACTAGCGGGAGTGGGGAGCAGTTCTTC.

The chain recombines TRBV19 with TRBJ2-5; 11 nucleotides match TRBD2. This CDR3 is built from 17 residues. Germline trimming cut 4 bases from V and 5 bases from J; bases unmatched to any gene: 12. Looked up from germline, CDR1 is LNHDA and CDR2 is SQIVND (reference sequence). CDR3 sequence reads: CASSTGTGTSGSETQYF. The CDR3 bases are TGTGCCAGTAGTACCGGTACCGGGACTAGCGGTTCGGAGACCCAGTACTTC.

This chain links TRBV18 with TRBJ2-7; weak D call: TRBD1 (6 bases). Germline CDR1 reads KGHSH; CDR2 reads LQKENI. This CDR3 region has 14 residues. The V end was cut by 6 bases, the J end by 2 bases, with 14 bases between. This CDR3 reads CASSEKQGTYEQYF. The CDR3 DNA follows: TGTGCCAGCTCCGAAAAACAGGGTACCTACGAGCAGTACTTC.

The chain is built from TRBV4-3 and TRBJ1-3, with TRBD1 identical over 8 bases. The CDR3 consists of 17 residues. CDR1 and CDR2 from the germline V gene are LGHNA and YSLEER. V lost 3 bases to trimming and J lost 4 bases; unmatched junction nucleotides: 11. The CDR3 bases are TGCGCCAGCAGCCAGTTTACAGGGGGTGAATCGGGAAACACCATATATTTT. Translation gives CASSQFTGGESGNTIYF.

The chain recombines TRBV5-5 with TRBJ2-7; 7 nucleotides line up with TRBD1. With V trimmed by 4 bases and J by 3 bases, 4 bases remained unmatched. The CDR3 runs 13 residues. CDR1 is SGHKS and CDR2 is YYEKEE in the germline V gene (reference sequence). CDR3 loop: CASSETGFYEQYV. The CDR3, as DNA: TGTGCCAGCAGCGAGACAGGGTTCTACGAGCAGTACGTC.

This clone was seen just once. The genes are TRBV6-5 and TRBJ1-4; D uncertain. The CDR3 is 14 residues long. Between the trimmed V and J ends, which lost 2 bases and 8 bases, there was a span of 12 bases. Germline V gives CDR1 MNHEY, CDR2 SVGAGI. Written as DNA, the CDR3 is TGTGCCAGCAGTTACGTGGAGGGAGGCGAAAAACTGTTTTTT. Translating it yields CASSYVEGGEKLFF.

The chain uses TRBV10-3 and TRBJ2-7; weak D call: TRBD2 (5 bases). V was clipped by 8 bases and J by 1 base, with 6 bases between them. The CDR3 sequence is 11 residues long. Germline lookup yields CDR1 ENHRY and CDR2 SYGVKD. Here the CDR3 reads CAIGGSYEQYV. The CDR3 region has the DNA TGTGCCATCGGAGGATCCTACGAGCAGTACGTC.

This clone was recorded only once. The J gene is TRBJ2-5, the V gene TRBV7-9; 8 bases line up with TRBD1. Trimming cost V 5 bases and J 5 bases; bases outside gene matches: 13. Germline assignment: CDR1 SEHNR and CDR2 FQNEAQ (reference sequence). The CDR3 covers 16 residues. The CDR3: CASSPETGEFEETQYF. For the CDR3, the DNA is TGTGCCAGCAGCCCCGAGACAGGGGAGTTTGAGGAGACCCAGTACTTC.

The chain employs TRBV6-5 and TRBJ1-2; a weak D match, TRBD1 (5 bases). Germline values: CDR1 MNHEY, CDR2 SVGAGI. The CDR3 runs to 13 residues. V lost 6 bases and J 4 bases, leaving 12 bases between the germline ends. The DNA of the CDR3 is TGTGCCAGCAGCGTCGACAGCCTCTATGGCTACACCTTC. As protein: CASSVDSLYGYTF.

This clone is a singleton in its sample. The V and J genes are TRBV5-5 and TRBJ2-1; D might be TRBD2 (6 bases). In germline, CDR1 is SGHKS, CDR2 YYEKEE (reference sequence). V was trimmed by 3 bases and J by 0 bases, leaving 16 bases between them. CDR3 length: 17 residues. This CDR3 reads CASSSLGGDSSYNEQFF. The CDR3 DNA reads TGTGCCAGCAGCTCACTGGGCGGGGATAGCTCCTACAATGAGCAGTTCTTC.

The chain links TRBV4-3 to TRBJ1-1; the D is unclear. V was trimmed by 4 bases and J by 3 bases, leaving 9 bases between them. The CDR3 spans 13 residues. The germline V gene has CDR1 LGHNA and CDR2 YSLEER. In DNA form, the CDR3 reads TGCGCCAGCAGCCCAAAATTTTACACTGAAGCTTTCTTT. Amino acids: CASSPKFYTEAFF.

The gene calls are TRBV7-2 and TRBJ2-3; 10 bases are shared with TRBD2. Germline V lookup: CDR1 SGHTA, CDR2 FQGNSA. This CDR3 region has 16 residues. V lost 3 bases to trimming and J lost 0 bases; unmatched junction nucleotides: 3. The CDR3 sequence is CASSFLTSGSTDTQYF. Here the CDR3 DNA reads TGTGCCAGCAGCTTCCTGACTAGCGGGAGCACAGATACGCAGTATTTT.

J is TRBJ2-7 and V is TRBV6-2 or TRBV6-3; 8 bases are shared with TRBD1. V trimming: 5 bases; J trimming: 1 base; junction bases outside the gene matches: 7. This CDR3 is 15 amino acids long. Germline V lookup: CDR1 MNHEY, CDR2 SVGEGT. CDR3 nucleotide sequence: TGTGCCAGCAGTCACCAGGGGGCTGGGTCCTACGAGCAGTACTTC. Its protein product is CASSHQGAGSYEQYF.

This clone was detected only a few times. The rearrangement links TRBV7-2 to TRBJ1-5, with 8 bases aligning to TRBD1. Trimming cost V 1 base and J 4 bases; bases outside gene matches: 6. The germline V gene encodes CDR1 SGHTA and CDR2 FQGNSA. The CDR3 is made up of 16 amino acids. Here the CDR3 DNA reads TGTGCCAGCAGCTTAGAATCCCGACAGGGGAATCAGCCCCAGCATTTT. It codes for CASSLESRQGNQPQHF.

The rearrangement joins TRBV11-3 to TRBJ2-1; a possible D gene is TRBD1 (6 bases). The germline gives CDR1 SGHNT, CDR2 YENEEA. The CDR3 length is 16 residues. V lost 0 bases and J 0 bases, leaving 9 bases between the germline ends. The CDR3 DNA reads as TGTGCCAGCAGCTTAGATCTGGGACACTCCTACAATGAGCAGTTCTTC. This translates into CASSLDLGHSYNEQFF. The variable domain in full, completed from reference TRBV11-3 and TRBJ2-1, reads EAGVVQSPRYKIIEKKQPVAFWCNPISGHNTLYWYLQNLGQGPELLIRYENEEAVDDSQLPKDRFSAERLKGVDSTLKIQPAELGDSAVYLCASSLDLGHSYNEQFFGPGTRLTVL.

The chain combines TRBV28 with TRBJ2-4; no clear D. CDR1 and CDR2 from the germline V gene are MDHEN and SYDVKM. V was shortened by 3 bases and J by 0 bases, with 12 bases between the two germline ends. There are 16 residues in the CDR3. CDR3 coding DNA: TGTGCCAGCAGTTTGAGGCCCACGGGAGCCAAAAACATTCAGTACTTC. Protein sequence: CASSLRPTGAKNIQYF.

The gene calls are TRBV9 and TRBJ2-3, with 13 bases identical to TRBD2. The CDR3 covers 17 residues. Germline V CDR1 and CDR2: SGDLS, YYNGEE. J lost 4 bases, V lost 0 bases, and 5 bases had no gene match. CDR3 residues: CASSVDGLAGVADTQYF. The CDR3 nucleotides read TGTGCCAGCAGCGTAGATGGACTAGCGGGAGTTGCAGATACGCAGTATTTT.

This clone was seen only a few times. The rearrangement links TRBV6-5 to TRBJ2-1; 10 nucleotides align to TRBD2. CDR1 and CDR2 from the germline V gene are MNHEY and SVGAGI. V dropped 2 bases and J dropped 6; count of bases not matched to a gene: 4. The CDR3 extends over 15 amino acids. In DNA form, the CDR3 reads TGTGCCAGCAGTTACGCGCTAGCGGGAGCCAATGAGCAGTTCTTC. It yields the protein CASSYALAGANEQFF.

V and J are TRBV5-1 and TRBJ1-1; 9 nucleotides match TRBD1. The CDR3 totals 15 residues. With 0 bases clipped from V and 1 base from J, the junction kept 1 base outside the gene matches. The V gene's germline CDR1 is SGHRS and CDR2 YFSETQ. Here the CDR3 reads CASSLATGGNTEAFF. The CDR3 DNA follows: TGCGCCAGCAGCTTGGCGACAGGGGGGAACACTGAAGCTTTCTTT.

The V gene is TRBV7-2, the J gene TRBJ2-2; 8 bases fit TRBD2. Losses at the gene ends were 4 bases for V and 3 bases for J; bases not matched to a gene: 7. This CDR3 region has 16 residues. The germline gives CDR1 SGHTA, CDR2 FQGNSA. The CDR3 spells CASSSGTSRYTGELFF. The CDR3 DNA is TGTGCCAGCAGCTCCGGGACTAGTAGGTACACCGGGGAGCTGTTTTTT.

This chain joins TRBV18 and TRBJ2-3; 11 nucleotides agree with TRBD1. This CDR3 spans 16 amino acids. Germline trimming cut 2 bases from V and 2 bases from J; bases unmatched to any gene: 3. Germline assignment: CDR1 KGHSH and CDR2 LQKENI. The CDR3 DNA follows: TGTGCCAGCTCACCAAGGGACAGGGGGACCACAGATACGCAGTATTTT. This codes for CASSPRDRGTTDTQYF.

This clone was seen a handful of times. The V call is TRBV19, the J call TRBJ2-3, with D possibly being TRBD1 (6 bases). The CDR3 length is 14 residues. Trimming removed 3 bases at V and 3 bases at J, with 10 bases between. CDR1 is LNHDA, CDR2 SQIVND, per germline (reference sequence). As DNA, the CDR3 is TGTGCCAGTAGTATGAGGGGGATGACAGATACGCAGTATTTT. Translation: CASSMRGMTDTQYF. The whole variable domain, remainder taken from reference TRBV19 and TRBJ2-3, is DGGITQSPKYLFRKEGQNVTLSCEQNLNHDAMYWYRQDPGQGLRLIYYSQIVNDFQKGDIAEGYSVSREKKESFPLTVTSAQKNPTAFYLCASSMRGMTDTQYFGPGTRLTVL.

V is TRBV19 and J is TRBJ1-4; TRBD1 is a possible D gene (6 bases). Trimming removed 3 bases from V and 7 bases from J, with 12 bases in between. CDR1 LNHDA and CDR2 SQIVND come from the germline V gene (reference sequence). The CDR3 is 14 amino acids. CDR3 sequence (DNA): TGTGCCAGTAGTATCGGGGCAGGGGCTGAAAAACTGTTTTTT. Translated: CASSIGAGAEKLFF.

The rearrangement uses TRBV19 and TRBJ2-3, with 7 bases aligning to TRBD1. CDR1 and CDR2 from the germline V gene are LNHDA and SQIVND (reference sequence). There are 15 residues in the CDR3. The J segment lost 6 bases and the V segment lost 6 bases, leaving 12 bases of the junction unmatched. The CDR3: CASSPTGSDSDTQYF. Here the CDR3 DNA reads TGTGCCAGTAGCCCGACAGGGTCGGATTCCGATACGCAGTATTTT.

The chain has TRBV5-1 and TRBJ2-7; TRBD2 aligns across 8 bases. The CDR3 spans 17 residues. Per the germline V gene, CDR1 is SGHRS and CDR2 is YFSETQ. The ends lost 0 bases at V and 0 bases at J; junction bases unmatched: 8. The CDR3 reads CASSLEPLAGPSYEQYF. For the CDR3, the DNA is TGCGCCAGCAGCTTGGAGCCCTTAGCGGGGCCCTCCTACGAGCAGTACTTC. The whole variable domain, filled in from reference TRBV5-1 and TRBJ2-7, reads KAGVTQTPRYLIKTRGQQVTLSCSPISGHRSVSWYQQTPGQGLQFLFEYFSETQRNKGNFPGRFSGRQFSNSRSEMNVSTLELGDSALYLCASSLEPLAGPSYEQYFGPGTRLTVT.

V is TRBV3-1 (or the pseudogene TRBV3-2) and J is TRBJ1-1, with 10 bases lining up with TRBD1. There are 14 residues in the CDR3. Unmatched junction bases numbered 8, after V lost 3 bases and J lost 10 bases. Germline lookup yields CDR1 LGHDT and CDR2 YNNKEL (reference sequence). The CDR3 loop is CASSQIGTGARAFF. The DNA of the CDR3 is TGTGCCAGCAGCCAGATTGGGACAGGGGCGAGAGCTTTCTTT.

The chain carries TRBV5-1 and TRBJ1-3, with D unresolved. Trimming left V 1 base short and J 4 bases short, with 12 bases between. The CDR3 spans 15 residues. Germline CDR1 and CDR2: SGHRS and YFSETQ. CDR3 sequence reads: CASSLSSAGGNTIYF. In DNA form, the CDR3 reads TGCGCCAGCAGCTTGTCTTCAGCGGGGGGAAACACCATATATTTT.

The genes are TRBV19 and TRBJ1-3, with D hard to call. Germline-derived CDR1 and CDR2 are LNHDA and SQIVND (reference sequence). V lost 7 bases, J lost 0 bases, and 10 bases lay in between. The CDR3 has 14 amino acids. The CDR3: CASIGVYSGNTIYF. The CDR3 bases are TGTGCCAGTATAGGAGTGTACTCTGGAAACACCATATATTTT.

The chain joins TRBV6-4 to TRBJ2-1, with 11 bases aligning to TRBD1. Germline trimming cut 6 bases from V and 15 bases from J; bases unmatched to any gene: 10. Germline V gene sequence: CDR1 MRHNA, CDR2 SNTAGT. The CDR3 sequence is 13 residues long. The CDR3: CASSDEDRGPRFF. DNA of the CDR3: TGTGCCAGCAGCGACGAGGACAGGGGGCCGCGGTTCTTC.